Below are 2 T cell receptor beta chains sequenced from a single sample in a study of blood T cell repertoires in COVID-19. Measured with immunoSEQ multiplex PCR; TCRdb has only the in-frame clones, and not every one. The data show tens of thousands of clones, over 75% seen once. Sequenced: peripheral blood. Source of these receptors: a human donor in a cohort sampled during active COVID-19.

The chain joins TRBV13 to TRBJ2-2, with D uncertain. Germline CDR1 reads PRHDT; CDR2 reads FYEKMQ (reference sequence). V was shortened by 0 bases and J by 3 bases, with 11 bases between the two germline ends. The CDR3 runs 16 residues. CDR3: CASSLGLGEHTGELFF. DNA for the CDR3: TGTGCCAGCAGCTTAGGCCTCGGAGAACACACCGGGGAGCTGTTTTTT.

There are a few counts of this clone. This chain uses TRBV6-1 with TRBJ1-5, with no clear D. From germline, CDR1 is MNHNS and CDR2 SASEGT. Trimming took off 4 bases at V and 0 bases at J, with 13 bases between the two ends. The CDR3 loop spans 16 amino acids. CDR3 sequence (DNA): TGTGCCAGCAGTGCCCCAAGAAGCTATAGCAATCAGCCCCAGCATTTT. This sequence encodes CASSAPRSYSNQPQHF.